This T cell receptor (beta chain) was sequenced for a study of T cells expressing NK-cell markers. Turning to the study itself: Underlying the TCR beta repertoires were sorted CD3+CD56+NKG2C+, CD3+CD56+NKG2C- and CD3+CD56-NKG2C+ T cells.

The authors generated TCR beta cDNA through 5'RACE template switching with UMIs. One entry per CDR3 protein, without DNA, is what TCRdb gives after re-calling the 5' RACE reads. The sample features about 450,000 distinct CDR3 sequences, with about 7.1% in its top ten. The CDR3 is 16 amino acids. In germline, CDR1 is LGHNA, CDR2 YNFKEQ. On this clonotype: As yet, its antigen is unknown.

General study findings and limits: Of the CD8+ T cell pool in more than 5 donors, roughly 1.0-8% was accounted for by dominant NKG2C+ clonotypes.

The TCR was taken from a woman between 18 and 70 years old in good health. The rearrangement joins TRBV4-2 to TRBJ2-3; without DNA, the TCRdb call of TRBD2 cannot be checked. Sequenced input: blood T cells: a sorted CD56 or NKG2C T cell subset, CD4+ or CD8+ T cells, or bulk PBMC T cells (not recorded which). The CDR3 sequence is CASSQRTSALRHTQYF.